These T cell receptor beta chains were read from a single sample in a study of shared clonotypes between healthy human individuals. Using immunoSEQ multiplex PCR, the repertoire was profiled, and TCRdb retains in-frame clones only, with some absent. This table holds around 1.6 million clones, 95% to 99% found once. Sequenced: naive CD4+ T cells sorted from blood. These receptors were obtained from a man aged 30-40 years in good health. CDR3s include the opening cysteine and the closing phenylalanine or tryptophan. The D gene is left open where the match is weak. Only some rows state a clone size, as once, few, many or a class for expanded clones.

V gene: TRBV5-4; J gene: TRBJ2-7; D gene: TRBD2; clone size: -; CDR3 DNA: TGTGCCAGCAGCTCCCCTAGCGGGGGCTCCTACGAGCAGTACTTC; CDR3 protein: CASSSPSGGSYEQYF
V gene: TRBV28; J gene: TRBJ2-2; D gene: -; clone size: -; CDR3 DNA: TGTGCCAACAGGGACGGCAACACCGGGGAGCTGTTTTTT; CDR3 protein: CANRDGNTGELFF
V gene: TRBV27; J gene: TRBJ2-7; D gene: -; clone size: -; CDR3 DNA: TGTGCCAGCAGTCCCGGACGTTTTAACTCCTACGAGCAGTACTTC; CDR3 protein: CASSPGRFNSYEQYF
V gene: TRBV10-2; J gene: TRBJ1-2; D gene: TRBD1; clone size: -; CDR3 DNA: TGCGCCAGCAGAGGACAGGGCTATGGCTACACCTTC; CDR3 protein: CASRGQGYGYTF
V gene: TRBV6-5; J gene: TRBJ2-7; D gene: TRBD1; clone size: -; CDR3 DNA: TGTGCCAGCAGGTACGGACAGGGAAGCTCCTACGAGCAGTACTTC; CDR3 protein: CASRYGQGSSYEQYF
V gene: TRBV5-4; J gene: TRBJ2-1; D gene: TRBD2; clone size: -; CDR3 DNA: TGTGCCAGCAGAAGCGGGACTAGCGGCTTCAGCTCCTACAATGAGCAGTTCTTC; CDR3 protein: CASRSGTSGFSSYNEQFF
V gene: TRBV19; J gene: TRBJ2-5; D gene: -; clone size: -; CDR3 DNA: TGTGCCAGTAGTACTGCCGAGACCCAGTACTTC; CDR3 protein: CASSTAETQYF
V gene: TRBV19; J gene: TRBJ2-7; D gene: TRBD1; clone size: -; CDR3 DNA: TGTGCCAGTAGTATACACAGGGGTGACTACGAGCAGTACTTC; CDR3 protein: CASSIHRGDYEQYF
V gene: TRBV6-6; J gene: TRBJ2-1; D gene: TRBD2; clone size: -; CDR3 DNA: TGTGCCAGCAGGATTCCGGGACTAGCGGGAGGAGGTGAGCAGTTCTTC; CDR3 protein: CASRIPGLAGGGEQFF
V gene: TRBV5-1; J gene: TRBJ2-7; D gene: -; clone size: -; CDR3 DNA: TGCGCCAGCAGCTTGGCAAGCCGGGAGCAGTACTTC; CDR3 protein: CASSLASREQYF
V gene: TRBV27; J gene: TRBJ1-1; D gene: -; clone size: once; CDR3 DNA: TGTGCCAGCAGTCCCCGCGGGGGGAACACTGAAGCTTTCTTT; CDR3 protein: CASSPRGGNTEAFF
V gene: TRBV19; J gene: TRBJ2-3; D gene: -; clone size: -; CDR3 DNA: TGTGCCAGTAGTATTGGACTTGGCACAGATACGCAGTATTTT; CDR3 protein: CASSIGLGTDTQYF
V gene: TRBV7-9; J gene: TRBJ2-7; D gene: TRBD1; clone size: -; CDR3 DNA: TGTGCCAGCAGCCTCACAGGGGGCGGCTACGAGCAGTACTTC; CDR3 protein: CASSLTGGGYEQYF
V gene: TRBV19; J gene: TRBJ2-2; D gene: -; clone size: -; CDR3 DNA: TGTGCCAGTAGTATAGGCGGGACTCACACCGGGGAGCTGTTTTTT; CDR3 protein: CASSIGGTHTGELFF
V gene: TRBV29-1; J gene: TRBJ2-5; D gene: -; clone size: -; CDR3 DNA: TGCAGCGTTGATATGGGGGCGGTGGAGACCCAGTACTTC; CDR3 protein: CSVDMGAVETQYF
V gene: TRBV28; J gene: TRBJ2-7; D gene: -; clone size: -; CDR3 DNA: TGTGCCAGCAATCTAGGACAGTCCTACGAGCAGTACTTC; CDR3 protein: CASNLGQSYEQYF
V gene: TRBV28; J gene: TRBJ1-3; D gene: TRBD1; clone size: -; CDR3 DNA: TGTGCCAGCCAACAGGGGGTTGTCTCTGGAAACACCATATATTTT; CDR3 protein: CASQQGVVSGNTIYF
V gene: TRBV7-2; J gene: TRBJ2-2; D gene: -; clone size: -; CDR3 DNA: TGTGCCAGCAGCAGACCCATTAACTGGGGCGGGGAGCTGTTTTTT; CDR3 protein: CASSRPINWGGELFF
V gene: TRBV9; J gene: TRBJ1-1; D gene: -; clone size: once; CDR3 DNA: TGTGCCAGCAGCCTTAGAGTGAACACTGAAGCTTTCTTT; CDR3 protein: CASSLRVNTEAFF
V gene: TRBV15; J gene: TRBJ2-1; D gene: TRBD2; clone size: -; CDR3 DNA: TGTGCCACCAGCGCAAGACTAGCCGCCGCCTACAATGAGCAGTTCTTC; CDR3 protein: CATSARLAAAYNEQFF
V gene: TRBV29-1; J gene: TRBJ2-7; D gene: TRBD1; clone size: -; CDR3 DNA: TGCAGCGTTTCTCTTACGGGACAGGGTTTCGACGAGCAGTACTTC; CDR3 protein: CSVSLTGQGFDEQYF
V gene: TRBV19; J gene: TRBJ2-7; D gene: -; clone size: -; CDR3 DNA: TGTGCCAGTAGTACGGGGGATATCTACGAGCAGTACTTC; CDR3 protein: CASSTGDIYEQYF
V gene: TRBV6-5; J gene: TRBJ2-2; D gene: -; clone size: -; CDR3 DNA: TGTGCCAGCAGCCTGTTGCCTGGCGCCGGGGAGCTGTTTTTT; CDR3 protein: CASSLLPGAGELFF
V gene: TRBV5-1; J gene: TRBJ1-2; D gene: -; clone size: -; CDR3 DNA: TGCGCCAGCAGCACCGATGGACAGCGAAGCTACACCTTC; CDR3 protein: CASSTDGQRSYTF
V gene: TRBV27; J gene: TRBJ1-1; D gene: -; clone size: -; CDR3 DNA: TGTGCCAGCAGTCCGCTCCAAACTCCCCCCGGCACTGAAGCTTTCTTT; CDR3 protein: CASSPLQTPPGTEAFF
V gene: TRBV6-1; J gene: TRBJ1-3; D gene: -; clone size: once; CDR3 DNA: TGTGCCAGCAGTATTCAGGAATTCTCTGGAAACACCATATATTTT; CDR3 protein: CASSIQEFSGNTIYF
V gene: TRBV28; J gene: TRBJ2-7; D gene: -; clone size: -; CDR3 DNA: TGTGCCAGCAGTTTAGTGGGGAGTATCTCCTCCTACGAGCAGTACTTC; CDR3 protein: CASSLVGSISSYEQYF
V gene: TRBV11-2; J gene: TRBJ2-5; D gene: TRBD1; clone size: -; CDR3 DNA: TGTGCCAGCAGCTTCGGACAGGGGGAAGAGACCCAGTACTTC; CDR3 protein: CASSFGQGEETQYF
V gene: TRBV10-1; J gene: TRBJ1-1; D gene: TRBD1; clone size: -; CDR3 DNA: TGCGCCAGCAGTGTCCGACAGGGCGCTGAAGCTTTCTTT; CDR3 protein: CASSVRQGAEAFF
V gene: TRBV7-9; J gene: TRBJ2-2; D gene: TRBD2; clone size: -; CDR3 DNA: TGTGCCAGCAGCACGCGGTGGCGGGAGGAGAACACCGGGGAGCTGTTTTTT; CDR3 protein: CASSTRWREENTGELFF
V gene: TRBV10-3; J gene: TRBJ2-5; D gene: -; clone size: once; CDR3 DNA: TGTGCCATCAGTGAGCCCCGATTAGCAAGGGGGGAAGAGACCCAGTACTTC; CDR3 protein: CAISEPRLARGEETQYF
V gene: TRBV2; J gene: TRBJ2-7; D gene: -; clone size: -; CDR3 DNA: TGTGCCAGCAGTGAGAACGGGGCCCGACGGGACGAGCAGTACTTC; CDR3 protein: CASSENGARRDEQYF
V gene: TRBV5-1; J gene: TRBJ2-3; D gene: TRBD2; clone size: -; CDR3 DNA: TGCGCCAGCAGCTTGGCTTCCCTGGCGGGAGGGATCGCAGATACGCAGTATTTT; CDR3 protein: CASSLASLAGGIADTQYF
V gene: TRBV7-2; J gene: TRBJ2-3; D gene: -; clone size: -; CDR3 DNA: TGTGCCAGCATCCCGTACCCCACTAGCACAGATACGCAGTATTTT; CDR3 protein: CASIPYPTSTDTQYF
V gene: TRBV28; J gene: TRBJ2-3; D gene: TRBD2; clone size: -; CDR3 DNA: TGTGCCAGCAGTTTAGGACTAGCGGCCACAGATACGCAGTATTTT; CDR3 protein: CASSLGLAATDTQYF
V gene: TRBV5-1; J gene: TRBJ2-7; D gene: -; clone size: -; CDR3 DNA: TGCGCCAGCAGCTTGGACAGGCTTAAGGGGGAGCAGTACTTC; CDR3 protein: CASSLDRLKGEQYF
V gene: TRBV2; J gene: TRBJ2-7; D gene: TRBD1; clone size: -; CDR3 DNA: TGTGCCAGCAGTGATAGAGGCAGGGGGCCCTCCTACGAGCAGTACTTC; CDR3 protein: CASSDRGRGPSYEQYF
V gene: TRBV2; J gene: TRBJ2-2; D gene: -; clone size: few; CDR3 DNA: TGTGCCAGCAGTGCGGGTGCCGGGGAGCTGTTTTTT; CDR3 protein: CASSAGAGELFF
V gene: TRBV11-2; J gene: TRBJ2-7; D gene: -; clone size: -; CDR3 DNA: TGTGCCAGCAGCCCCTTAGGGGAGCAGTACTTC; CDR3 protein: CASSPLGEQYF
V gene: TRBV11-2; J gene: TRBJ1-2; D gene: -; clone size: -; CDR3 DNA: TGTGCCAGCAGCTTAGGAGGTGGCTACACCTTC; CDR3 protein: CASSLGGGYTF
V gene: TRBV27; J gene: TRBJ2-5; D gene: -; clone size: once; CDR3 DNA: TGTGCCAGCAGTCAGTGGGACCAAGAGACCCAGTACTTC; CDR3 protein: CASSQWDQETQYF
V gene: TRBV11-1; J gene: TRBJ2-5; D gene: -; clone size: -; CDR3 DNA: TGTGCCAGCAGCTTGGGACCGGGGCAGAAAGAGACCCAGTACTTC; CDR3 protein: CASSLGPGQKETQYF
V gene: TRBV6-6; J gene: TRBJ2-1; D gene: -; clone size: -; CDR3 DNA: TGTGCCAGCAGTTCCGCGGGCGAATACAATGAGCAGTTCTTC; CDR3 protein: CASSSAGEYNEQFF